This entry describes one T cell receptor (beta chain). The sample is drawn from a study of Ad26.COV2.S vaccination and SARS-CoV-2 variants. In the study overall: Ad26.COV2.S was injected intramuscularly once or twice, 56 days apart.

Sample treatment: around 19 received Ad26.COV2.S at low or high dose, single or two shots; 5 received placebo; per-sample allocation not given. Collection of samples fell on day 63 after the first vaccine or placebo injection. This CDR3 spans 14 amino acids. V shed 5 bases, J shed 11 bases, and the junction held 6 bases outside the gene matches. CDR1 and CDR2 from the germline V gene are LNHDA and SQIVND (reference sequence). Assay: immunoSEQ multiplex PCR; the TCRdb copy retains only in-frame clones and omits some. The sample carries about 680,000 clones, about 89% recorded once. The chain is built from TRBV19 and TRBJ2-1; 13 bases align to TRBD2. Sequences were derived from peripheral blood, sampled in a trial of Ad26.COV2.S vaccine versus placebo. This clonotype was obtained from a person aged 18-60 years who received the Ad26.COV2.S COVID-19 vaccine or a placebo. The DNA of the CDR3 is TGTGCCAGTAGTGAGATGGGACTAGCGGGAAAGCAGTTCTTC. Protein product: CASSEMGLAGKQFF.